Shown below are 24 T cell receptor beta chains from a single sample sequenced in a study of blood T cell repertoires in COVID-19. Repertoires were generated with immunoSEQ multiplex PCR, while TCRdb's copy carries only in-frame clones and drops some. The profile shows over 350,000 clones, around 90% of them singletons. Material: PBMCs or T cells enriched from blood (not recorded which). These receptors were obtained from a woman aged 18-35 years with acute COVID-19.

This chain joins TRBV9 and TRBJ2-2; 8 bases agree with TRBD1. J was trimmed by 3 bases and V by 1 base; bases with no gene match: 8. The CDR3 loop spans 17 amino acids. Looked up from germline, CDR1 is SGDLS and CDR2 is YYNGEE. The CDR3 DNA follows: TGTGCCAGCAGCGTACCACGGACAGGGAGGTACACCGGGGAGCTGTTTTTT. Residues: CASSVPRTGRYTGELFF.

CDR3 loop: CASSQVVNSPLHF. The CDR3 DNA is TGTGCCAGCAGCCAAGTAGTGAATTCACCCCTCCACTTT. The chain combines TRBV3-1 (or the pseudogene TRBV3-2) with TRBJ1-6; no reliable D call. Germline CDR1 reads LGHDT; CDR2 reads YNNKEL (reference sequence). The V and J ends lost 1 base and 7 bases respectively, with 5 bases between them. The CDR3 totals 13 residues.

The chain uses TRBV29-1 and TRBJ2-7; 10 positions agree with TRBD1. Trimming at V came to 1 base and at J to 5 bases, leaving 11 bases not matched to a gene. The CDR3 is 16 residues long. Germline lookup yields CDR1 SQVTM and CDR2 ANQGSEA. This CDR3 is CSVEGYWGQGPNEQYF. The CDR3 bases are TGCAGCGTTGAAGGGTATTGGGGACAGGGGCCCAACGAGCAGTACTTC.

The chain recombines TRBV19 with TRBJ2-7, with D possibly TRBD2 on 6 matching bases. There are 16 residues in the CDR3. V dropped 3 bases and J dropped 4 bases, with 19 bases sitting between them. Germline loops: CDR1 LNHDA, CDR2 SQIVND (reference sequence). The CDR3 here is CASSIVYRDSLYEQYF. CDR3 nucleotides: TGTGCCAGTAGTATTGTGTACCGGGACTCATTATACGAGCAGTACTTC.

The chain uses TRBV11-2 and TRBJ2-1; the D gene is possibly TRBD1 (5 bases). The germline V and J ends were trimmed by 7 bases and 6 bases, with 13 bases remaining between them. There are 13 residues in the CDR3. Germline CDR1 and CDR2: SGHAT and FQNNGV. The CDR3 DNA sequence: TGTGCCAGCACGACTGACAGCTTCAATGAGCAGTTCTTC. It yields the protein CASTTDSFNEQFF.

The chain carries TRBV7-9 and TRBJ2-1, with 7 nucleotides matching TRBD2. The germline V gene encodes CDR1 SEHNR and CDR2 FQNEAQ (reference sequence). V shed 8 bases and J 7 bases; nucleotides not matched to a gene: 8. The CDR3 is made up of 13 amino acids. This CDR3 is CASLFGAGNEQFF. DNA of the CDR3: TGTGCCAGCCTTTTTGGAGCGGGGAATGAGCAGTTCTTC.

The chain joins TRBV10-2 to TRBJ2-7; weak D call: TRBD2 (6 bases). This CDR3 has 14 residues. V shed 6 bases and J shed 1 base, with 13 bases lying between them. CDR1 is WSHSY and CDR2 is SAAADI in the germline V gene. In DNA, the CDR3 is TGCGCCAGCAGGGCCGGGACTCGTTCCTACGAGCAGTACTTC. The encoded protein is CASRAGTRSYEQYF.

The V gene is TRBV18, the J gene TRBJ2-7; 9 positions match TRBD2. Germline lookup yields CDR1 KGHSH and CDR2 LQKENI. V lost 8 bases and J lost 2; bases outside the gene matches: 4. This CDR3 is built from 13 residues. The CDR3 sequence is CASQIAGAYEQYF. CDR3 nucleotides: TGTGCCAGCCAAATAGCGGGAGCCTACGAGCAGTACTTC.

The J gene is TRBJ2-5, the V gene TRBV5-1, with TRBD1 matching 7 bases. V shed 3 bases, J shed 4 bases, and the junction held 3 bases outside the gene matches. The CDR3 consists of 13 residues. Germline-derived CDR1 and CDR2 are SGHRS and YFSETQ. CDR3 bases: TGCGCCAGCAGCTCACAGGGGAGAGAGACCCAGTACTTC. Its translation: CASSSQGRETQYF.

The chain employs TRBV10-2 and TRBJ2-7, with D perhaps matching TRBD1 (6 bases). The CDR3 sequence is 12 residues long. Germline lookup yields CDR1 WSHSY and CDR2 SAAADI. V shed 8 bases and J shed 0 bases, with 8 bases lying between them. The CDR3 DNA sequence: TGCGCCAGCCGGGACAACTCCTACGAGCAGTACTTC. This encodes CASRDNSYEQYF.

This rearrangement joins TRBV5-6 to TRBJ1-5; D gene ambiguous. The CDR3 sequence is 15 residues long. CDR1 and CDR2 from the germline V gene are SGHDT and YYEEEE. The V end was cut by 1 base, the J end by 7 bases, with 15 bases between. CDR3 in amino acids: CASSLRVSNYQPQHF. CDR3 in DNA: TGTGCCAGCAGCTTGCGCGTGTCCAATTACCAGCCCCAGCATTTT.

CDR3: CASSTYGNEQFF. In DNA form, the CDR3 reads TGTGCCAGTAGTACCTACGGCAATGAGCAGTTCTTC. The rearrangement joins TRBV19 to TRBJ2-1; D uncertain. V was pared by 4 bases and J by 6 bases, with 7 bases between. Looked up from germline, CDR1 is LNHDA and CDR2 is SQIVND (reference sequence). The CDR3 contains 12 residues.

The sample holds one count of this clone. V gene TRBV19 combines with J gene TRBJ1-2; 7 positions match TRBD1. CDR1 and CDR2 from the germline V gene are LNHDA and SQIVND (reference sequence). The V segment lost 6 bases and the J segment 4 bases; nucleotides outside the gene matches: 5. This CDR3 is 13 amino acids long. CDR3 residues: CASRAGTVYGYTF. DNA for the CDR3: TGTGCCAGTAGGGCCGGGACAGTCTATGGCTACACCTTC.

The chain uses TRBV9 and TRBJ2-7; 13 bases fit TRBD2. Trimming removed 7 bases from V and 5 bases from J; junction bases left unmatched: 12. This CDR3 is 16 amino acids long. CDR1 and CDR2 from the germline V gene are SGDLS and YYNGEE. The CDR3 loop is CASRRTSGRWENEQYF. The CDR3 nucleotides read TGTGCCAGCCGGAGGACTAGCGGGAGATGGGAGAACGAGCAGTACTTC.

The genes are TRBV25-1 and TRBJ1-1; D is unresolved. The CDR3 has 13 residues. Germline lookup yields CDR1 MGHDK and CDR2 SYGVNS. Trimming took off 6 bases at V and 1 base at J, with 9 bases between the two ends. CDR3 coding DNA: TGTGCCAGCAGGAACCCAGGGAACACTGAAGCTTTCTTT. This encodes CASRNPGNTEAFF.

There are a few counts of this clone. Compared with germline, one end of the junction differs, possibly owing to a read error. V usage is TRBV29-1 and J usage is TRBJ1-1; D possibly corresponds to TRBD1 (5 bases). Germline CDR1 reads SQVTM; CDR2 reads ANQGSEA. This CDR3 contains 8 residues. CDR3 amino acids: CSVDRVSF. CDR3 DNA sequence: TGCAGCGTTGACAGGGTAAGCTTT.

This clone was counted a single time. The V call is TRBV4-2, the J call TRBJ1-1; the D is unclear. The CDR3 totals 14 residues. V gave up 3 bases and J gave up 1 base, with 9 bases separating them. Germline loops: CDR1 LGHNA, CDR2 YNFKEQ. The CDR3 DNA sequence: TGTGCCAGCAGCCAGAACGCAGGGAACACTGAAGCTTTCTTT. This sequence encodes CASSQNAGNTEAFF.

The genes are TRBV14 and TRBJ1-3; D call uncertain. The V gene lost 2 bases and the J gene lost 0 bases, with 8 bases spanning the gap. From germline, CDR1 is SGHDN and CDR2 FVKESK. This CDR3 has 15 amino acids. In DNA, the CDR3 is TGTGCCAGCAGCCAAAGGACTTACTCTGGAAACACCATATATTTT. Encoded protein: CASSQRTYSGNTIYF.

The rearrangement uses TRBV11-2 and TRBJ1-4, with 7 bases fitting TRBD1. The CDR3 loop spans 15 amino acids. Germline CDR1 reads SGHAT; CDR2 reads FQNNGV. V dropped 5 bases and J dropped 8; count of bases not matched to a gene: 11. Written as DNA, the CDR3 is TGTGCCAGCAGCACACCGACAGGGACCGGGGAAAAACTGTTTTTT. It codes for CASSTPTGTGEKLFF.

The rearrangement joins TRBV5-8 to TRBJ2-7; 7 bases align to TRBD1. Germline V gene data show CDR1 as SGHTS and CDR2 as YDEGEE. Unmatched junction bases numbered 11, after V lost 5 bases and J lost 3 bases. CDR3 size: 15 residues. CDR3 protein: CASSQGEIRRYEQYF. In DNA, the CDR3 is TGTGCCAGCAGTCAGGGGGAGATAAGGCGCTACGAGCAGTACTTC.

The rearrangement links TRBV19 to TRBJ1-1; 7 nucleotides match TRBD1. There are 14 residues in the CDR3. The germline V gene encodes CDR1 LNHDA and CDR2 SQIVND (reference sequence). J was trimmed by 11 bases and V by 8 bases; bases with no gene match: 17. This CDR3 is CASSTGTDPIPAFF. CDR3 nucleotides: TGTGCCAGTTCAACCGGGACAGACCCAATCCCCGCTTTCTTT.

The chain recombines TRBV7-2 with TRBJ1-2, with 8 bases that match TRBD1. The J segment lost 2 bases and the V segment lost 5 bases, leaving 7 bases of the junction unmatched. This CDR3 is built from 15 residues. The germline V gene has CDR1 SGHTA and CDR2 FQGNSA. The CDR3 region is CASSQIWTGNYGYTF. As DNA, the CDR3 is TGTGCCAGCAGCCAAATCTGGACAGGGAACTATGGCTACACCTTC.

The table lists this clone with a few counts. The V call is TRBV2, the J call TRBJ1-6; TRBD1 aligns across 7 bases. This CDR3 has 15 residues. Germline loops: CDR1 SNHLY, CDR2 FYNNEI. With V trimmed by 6 bases and J by 0 bases, 2 bases remained unmatched. The CDR3 region is CASRGDSSYNSPLHF. The DNA of the CDR3 is TGTGCCAGCAGGGGGGACAGCTCCTATAATTCACCCCTCCACTTT.

The chain carries TRBV28 and TRBJ1-3; tentatively, D is TRBD1 (6 bases). Looked up from germline, CDR1 is MDHEN and CDR2 is SYDVKM. V was cut by 4 bases and J by 0 bases, with 13 bases left in between. This CDR3 has 16 amino acids. The CDR3 coding sequence is TGTGCCAGCAGTTCGGGGGGCCGGGGCTCTGGAAACACCATATATTTT. Its translation is CASSSGGRGSGNTIYF.